This T cell receptor (beta chain) was found in a study of OX40 agonist ivuxolimab in advanced cancers. Study details: Six ivuxolimab dose levels, 0.01 to 10 mg/kg, were given intravenously every 2 weeks.

The protocol was immunoSEQ multiplex PCR, while the TCRdb copy is restricted to in-frame clones and leaves out a portion. The sample holds approximately 49,000 clones, about 85% seen once. The CDR3 runs 14 residues. CDR1 and CDR2 (germline): MGHDK, SYGVNS. Deletions cut 2 bases from V and 0 bases from J, with 6 bases between. As for this clone: No antigen is known for it.

Study results and caveats: No determination was made of the antigen specificity of the expanded peripheral T cells. Both blood CD4+ and CD8+ T cells showed clonal growth by week 6 at 0.1 to 3.0 mg/kg.

People who had autoimmune disease history or systemic immunosuppression were excluded. This TCR came from an adult with an advanced solid tumor such as melanoma, head and neck, liver or kidney cancer. The sequencing here drew on CD4+ or CD8+ T cells sorted from blood, taken in a trial of the OX40 agonist ivuxolimab. The rearrangement joins TRBV25-1 to TRBJ2-3; no reliable D call. DNA of the CDR3: TGTGCCAGCAGTGAACGTTATAGCACAGATACGCAGTATTTT. Its protein is CASSERYSTDTQYF.